The next 31 T cell receptor beta chains were all read from a single sample in a study of blood T cell repertoires in COVID-19. Measured with immunoSEQ multiplex PCR; TCRdb has only the in-frame clones, and not every one. The sample contains tens of thousands of clones, around 80% of which appear only once. What was sequenced was peripheral blood. The origin of the receptors is a man aged 55 to 69 with acute or convalescent COVID-19.

The chain combines TRBV7-2 with TRBJ2-7, with TRBD2 matching over 8 bases. The CDR3 spans 16 residues. In germline, CDR1 is SGHTA, CDR2 FQGNSA. With 1 base clipped from V and 2 bases from J, the junction kept 7 bases outside the gene matches. The CDR3 sequence: CASSLGSVTSAYEQYF. The CDR3 DNA reads as TGTGCCAGCAGCTTAGGATCTGTGACTAGCGCCTACGAGCAGTACTTC.

This rearrangement joins TRBV9 to TRBJ1-6, with D hard to call. The CDR3 length is 14 residues. Germline CDR1 reads SGDLS; CDR2 reads YYNGEE. Trimming removed 4 bases at V and 0 bases at J, with 5 bases between. CDR3 region: CASSKYSYNSPLHF. The CDR3 DNA follows: TGTGCCAGCAGCAAATACTCCTATAATTCACCCCTCCACTTT.

The chain carries TRBV18 and TRBJ2-7, with TRBD2 matching 8 bases. J was trimmed by 5 bases and V by 4 bases; bases with no gene match: 13. The CDR3 is 16 residues long. Germline V gives CDR1 KGHSH, CDR2 LQKENI. The CDR3 protein is CASSQVGVAGRNEQYV. The CDR3 DNA sequence: TGTGCCAGCTCACAGGTGGGAGTAGCGGGGAGGAACGAGCAGTACGTC.

This clone was found a few times. V usage is TRBV2 and J usage is TRBJ1-2; the D is unclear. CDR1 and CDR2 from the germline V gene are SNHLY and FYNNEI. V dropped 7 bases and J dropped 7 bases, with 13 bases sitting between them. CDR3 length: 12 amino acids. In DNA form, the CDR3 reads TGTGCCAGCATCGAAGCGGTGGCTGGCTACACCTTC. Translating gives CASIEAVAGYTF.

The V gene is TRBV7-2, the J gene TRBJ1-6; TRBD1 is a possible D gene (5 bases). With 7 bases removed from V and 6 bases from J, the gap between germline ends came to 16 bases. CDR1 is SGHTA and CDR2 is FQGNSA in the germline V gene. The CDR3 consists of 15 residues. The chain's CDR3 is CASTLDNGGNSPLHF. CDR3 nucleotide sequence: TGTGCCAGCACCCTGGATAACGGGGGTAATTCACCCCTCCACTTT.

The CDR3 sequence is CASSPRDTQYF. The CDR3 coding sequence is TGTGCCAGCAGCCCGCGAGATACGCAGTATTTT. The chain employs TRBV28 and TRBJ2-3; D remains ambiguous. Germline V gene data show CDR1 as MDHEN and CDR2 as SYDVKM. The V and J ends lost 6 bases and 5 bases respectively, with 6 bases between them. The CDR3 consists of 11 residues.

This clone appeared a few times. The rearrangement links TRBV5-1 to TRBJ2-2; 7 bases map to TRBD1. Losses at the gene ends were 4 bases for V and 0 bases for J; bases not matched to a gene: 6. This CDR3 has 16 residues. Germline values: CDR1 SGHRS, CDR2 YFSETQ. The CDR3 DNA is TGCGCCAGCAGCAAAGGACAGGCTACGAACACCGGGGAGCTGTTTTTT. Translated: CASSKGQATNTGELFF. The variable domain in full, completed from reference TRBV5-1 and TRBJ2-2, reads KAGVTQTPRYLIKTRGQQVTLSCSPISGHRSVSWYQQTPGQGLQFLFEYFSETQRNKGNFPGRFSGRQFSNSRSEMNVSTLELGDSALYLCASSKGQATNTGELFFGEGSRLTVL.

The chain joins TRBV7-3 to TRBJ2-1; 8 bases agree with TRBD1. J was trimmed by 5 bases and V by 2 bases; bases with no gene match: 5. Germline V lookup: CDR1 SGHTA, CDR2 FQGTGA. The CDR3 runs 15 residues. CDR3 loop: CASSLVRTGNNEQFF. CDR3 sequence (DNA): TGTGCCAGCAGCTTAGTCCGGACAGGGAACAATGAGCAGTTCTTC.

The chain carries TRBV7-9 and TRBJ2-1; TRBD2 aligns across 9 bases. Trimming removed 0 bases from V and 0 bases from J; junction bases left unmatched: 3. CDR1 SEHNR and CDR2 FQNEAQ come from the germline V gene (reference sequence). The CDR3 sequence is 17 residues long. The CDR3 is CASSLALAGLSYNEQFF. The CDR3 DNA sequence: TGTGCCAGCAGCTTAGCGCTAGCGGGGCTCTCCTACAATGAGCAGTTCTTC.

The CDR3 reads CASSLGGSLYGYTF. The DNA of the CDR3 is TGTGCCAGCAGCTTAGGGGGCAGTCTCTATGGCTACACCTTC. This chain connects TRBV7-2 to TRBJ1-2; maybe TRBD1 (5 bases). Looked up from germline, CDR1 is SGHTA and CDR2 is FQGNSA. The V end was cut by 1 base, the J end by 4 bases, with 10 bases between. The CDR3 consists of 14 residues.

The rearrangement uses TRBV11-2 and TRBJ2-1, with D unclear. Germline values: CDR1 SGHAT, CDR2 FQNNGV. The CDR3 totals 14 residues. Trimming removed 1 base at V and 7 bases at J, with 11 bases between. CDR3 protein: CASSLVSRLNEQFF. CDR3 sequence (DNA): TGTGCCAGCAGCTTAGTCTCCCGACTGAATGAGCAGTTCTTC.

The V and J genes are TRBV24-1 and TRBJ2-1, with D perhaps TRBD1 (6 bases). There are 15 residues in the CDR3. Germline CDR1 and CDR2: KGHDR and SFDVKD. V was pared by 4 bases and J by 2 bases, with 11 bases between. The CDR3 reads CATSDPGDAYNEQFF. DNA for the CDR3: TGTGCCACCAGTGACCCAGGGGATGCCTACAATGAGCAGTTCTTC.

The rearrangement joins TRBV23-1 to TRBJ2-5, with D perhaps TRBD1 (6 bases). TRBV23-1 is classed as an ORF, of uncertain function. V was clipped by 1 base and J by 0 bases, with 24 bases between them. The CDR3 is made up of 20 amino acids. The CDR3 region has the DNA TGCGCCAGCAGTCAATGCGACAGGCTCAACTACTCCCAGTACCAAGAGACCCAGTACTTC. Translating gives CASSQCDRLNYSQYQETQYF.

This clone was detected many times. This chain links TRBV4-3 with TRBJ2-2; a possible D gene is TRBD1 (5 bases). CDR3 length: 12 residues. V was pared by 4 bases and J by 5 bases, with 5 bases between. Germline V gene sequence: CDR1 LGHNA, CDR2 YSLEER. The CDR3 spells CASSPGTGELFF. In DNA, the CDR3 is TGCGCCAGCAGCCCAGGGACCGGGGAGCTGTTTTTT.

The chain couples TRBV5-1 to TRBJ2-3; possible D gene TRBD1, 6 bases. V was shortened by 4 bases and J by 2 bases, with 14 bases between the two germline ends. Germline CDR1 reads SGHRS; CDR2 reads YFSETQ. The CDR3 consists of 15 residues. The CDR3 DNA is TGCGCCAGCAGCCCCGGACAGCAATACACAGATACGCAGTATTTT. It translates to CASSPGQQYTDTQYF.

The chain links TRBV6-6 to TRBJ2-1; 12 nucleotides match TRBD2. After removal of 5 bases from V and 7 bases from J, the junction contained 12 bases not matched to a gene. This CDR3 contains 17 residues. Per germline, CDR1 MNHNY and CDR2 SVGAGI (reference sequence). The CDR3: CASSPLLAGGPRNEQFF. Written as DNA, the CDR3 is TGTGCCAGCAGTCCCCTCCTAGCGGGGGGGCCTAGGAATGAGCAGTTCTTC.

This clone was found once. The chain combines TRBV14 with TRBJ2-2; TRBD1 matches at 7 bases. The CDR3 is 17 residues long. CDR1 and CDR2 from the germline V gene are SGHDN and FVKESK. V dropped 2 bases and J dropped 0; count of bases not matched to a gene: 6. CDR3 amino acids: CASSQPGQPTNTGELFF. CDR3 coding DNA: TGTGCCAGCAGCCAACCGGGACAGCCTACGAACACCGGGGAGCTGTTTTTT.

This chain links TRBV28 with TRBJ1-3; 9 nucleotides agree with TRBD1. The ends lost 4 bases at V and 7 bases at J; junction bases unmatched: 8. The CDR3 consists of 15 residues. CDR1 is MDHEN and CDR2 is SYDVKM in the germline V gene. The CDR3 nucleotides read TGTGCCAGCAGTTCGGACAGGGGTGAAAGGAACACCATATATTTT. The encoded protein is CASSSDRGERNTIYF.

Only one count was recorded for this clone. The rearrangement uses TRBV3-1 (or the pseudogene TRBV3-2) and TRBJ2-5; TRBD2 matches 8 bases. Germline V gene data show CDR1 as LGHDT and CDR2 as YNNKEL (reference sequence). The trim removed 5 bases at V and 1 base at J, leaving 6 bases unmatched. CDR3 length: 15 amino acids. CDR3 in DNA: TGTGCCAGCAGCTTAGGACTAGCCACCCAAGAGACCCAGTACTTC. Protein: CASSLGLATQETQYF.

This chain connects TRBV5-1 to TRBJ1-3; 8 bases are shared with TRBD1. Germline values: CDR1 SGHRS, CDR2 YFSETQ. V was clipped by 4 bases and J by 7 bases; unmatched bases: 7. This CDR3 has 14 amino acids. The CDR3: CASSPGQVSNTIYF. CDR3 nucleotides: TGCGCCAGCAGCCCGGGACAGGTCTCGAACACCATATATTTT.

This chain connects TRBV5-6 to TRBJ1-2; D uncertain. Germline assignment: CDR1 SGHDT and CDR2 YYEEEE. This CDR3 is 15 amino acids long. V lost 0 bases, J lost 2 bases, and 11 bases lay in between. This chain's CDR3 is CASSLARQRNYGYTF. CDR3 sequence (DNA): TGTGCCAGCAGCTTGGCTCGGCAGCGGAACTATGGCTACACCTTC. Full variable domain (outside the CDR3, taken from reference TRBV5-6 and TRBJ1-2): DAGVTQSPTHLIKTRGQQVTLRCSPKSGHDTVSWYQQALGQGPQFIFQYYEEEERQRGNFPDRFSGHQFPNYSSELNVNALLLGDSALYLCASSLARQRNYGYTFGSGTRLTVV.

The genes are TRBV5-6 and TRBJ1-2; no definite D call. Looked up from germline, CDR1 is SGHDT and CDR2 is YYEEEE. Deletions cut 6 bases from V and 0 bases from J, with 12 bases between. The CDR3 contains 14 residues. The CDR3 spells CASNPRLANYGYTF. DNA of the CDR3: TGTGCCAGCAACCCGAGGTTAGCTAACTATGGCTACACCTTC.

This chain links TRBV7-2 with TRBJ1-5; TRBD1 agrees at 7 bases. The CDR3 spans 14 residues. J was trimmed by 2 bases and V by 6 bases; bases with no gene match: 4. Germline V CDR1 and CDR2: SGHTA, FQGNSA. As DNA, the CDR3 is TGTGCCAGCAGTTCCCAGGGGGGCAATCAGCCCCAGCATTTT. As protein: CASSSQGGNQPQHF.

The chain employs TRBV7-2 and TRBJ2-1; 8 bases match TRBD2. The CDR3 sequence is 18 residues long. V trimming: 3 bases; J trimming: 2 bases; junction bases outside the gene matches: 12. Germline V gene lookup returns CDR1 SGHTA and CDR2 FQGNSA. The DNA for the CDR3 is TGTGCCAGCAGCTTGGGGTTGCGGGGGGCCTGGACCTACAATGAGCAGTTCTTC. Its translation: CASSLGLRGAWTYNEQFF.

CDR3 amino acids: CASSRDRDNGYTF. The CDR3 bases are TGTGCCAGCTCAAGGGACAGGGATAATGGCTACACCTTC. J is TRBJ1-2 and V is TRBV18, with 9 bases lining up with TRBD1. Germline assignment: CDR1 KGHSH and CDR2 LQKENI. The CDR3 sequence is 13 residues long. V shed 5 bases and J 6 bases; nucleotides not matched to a gene: 4.

In DNA, the CDR3 is TGTGCCAGCAGCTTAGTGGGCTGGAGCTCGGGATCCTCACCCCTCCACTTT. It is translated as CASSLVGWSSGSSPLHF. The chain links TRBV7-8 to TRBJ1-6, with D unresolved. The ends were cut back, 1 base at V and 10 bases at J, with 20 bases in the middle. From germline, CDR1 is SGHVS and CDR2 FQNEAQ. This CDR3 comprises 17 residues.

This clone occurred a few times. V and J are TRBV6-5 and TRBJ2-7, with TRBD1 as a possible D gene (5 bases). This CDR3 spans 14 amino acids. The germline V gene encodes CDR1 MNHEY and CDR2 SVGAGI. Trimming shortened V by 10 bases and J by 1 base, and 17 bases separated the two germline ends. The CDR3 nucleotides read TGTGCCACCGAGACAGACCGAAAGTCCTACGAGCAGTACGTC. As protein: CATETDRKSYEQYV.

CDR3 nucleotide sequence: TGTGCCAGCAGCTTGGCGGGGTCCTACGAGCAGTACTTC. Its protein product is CASSLAGSYEQYF. The chain links TRBV5-5 to TRBJ2-7; possibly TRBD2 for D (5 bases). V lost 0 bases and J 1 base, leaving 5 bases between the germline ends. Germline V gives CDR1 SGHKS, CDR2 YYEKEE (reference sequence). The CDR3 runs 13 residues.

The rearrangement joins TRBV28 to TRBJ1-1; 8 positions match TRBD1. Germline V CDR1 and CDR2: MDHEN, SYDVKM. The CDR3 has 13 residues. V was pared by 6 bases and J by 10 bases, with 10 bases of the junction left unmatched. CDR3: CASSLGQGRVAFF. The CDR3 region has the DNA TGTGCCAGCAGCCTCGGACAGGGCCGTGTAGCTTTCTTT.

The genes are TRBV27 and TRBJ2-7, with TRBD2 matching 7 bases. V trimming: 2 bases; J trimming: 4 bases; junction bases outside the gene matches: 11. Germline V gene lookup returns CDR1 MNHEY and CDR2 SMNVEV (reference sequence). The CDR3 extends over 16 amino acids. The CDR3: CASSLLPGEGRYEQYF. In DNA, the CDR3 is TGTGCCAGCAGTTTACTCCCTGGGGAGGGGAGGTACGAGCAGTACTTC.

The V gene is TRBV4-3, the J gene TRBJ1-2, with 10 bases identical to TRBD1. The germline gives CDR1 LGHNA, CDR2 YSLEER. This CDR3 comprises 16 residues. The V and J ends lost 1 base and 3 bases, in that order; junction bases with no gene match: 5. The chain's CDR3 is CASSQGDRGWDYGYTF. Written as DNA, the CDR3 is TGCGCCAGCAGCCAAGGGGACAGGGGATGGGACTATGGCTACACCTTC.